Below are 6 T cell receptor beta chains sequenced from a single sample in a study of tumor and adjacent non-tumor tissue in lung cancer. A modified ARM-PCR protocol with three rounds of nested PCR amplified TCRbeta. A single record per CDR3 protein comes from TCRdb applying MiXCR to the multiplex PCR reads. The repertoire holds around 75,000 distinct CDR3 sequences, around 70% seen once, with about a quarter in the top ten. This sample's RNA came from whole unsorted tissue. Distant lung tissue was collected more than 3 cm away from the tumor edge. The sequenced sample was distant non-tumor lung tissue. All receptors derive from a woman aged 45 to 65 with non-small cell lung cancer.

In regard to this clonotype: A read error may account for a junction end that differs from germline. This rearrangement joins TRBV6-5 to TRBJ2-3; TRBD2 is a possible D gene (6 bases). The V gene's germline CDR1 is MNHEY and CDR2 SVGAGI. This CDR3 is built from 13 residues. Here the CDR3 DNA reads TGTGTCGCGAGGGACTGGATCACAGATACGCGGTATTTT. Protein product: CVARDWITDTRYF.

This clonotype was detected once. One end of the junction fails to match germline, which may point to a read error. The rearrangement joins TRBV20-1 to TRBJ2-1; TRBD2 agrees at 10 bases. CDR1 and CDR2 from the germline V gene are DFQATT and SNEGSKA (reference sequence). This CDR3 region has 14 residues. The CDR3 is CSASGRYYYNEQFF. The CDR3 coding sequence is TGTAGTGCTAGCGGGAGATATTACTACAATGAGCAGTTCTTC.

A single count supports this clonotype. CDR3 bases: TGTGCCAGCAGCCCGTTGGCGCGCATAAAAGAAAAACTGTTTTTT. As protein: CASSPLARIKEKLFF. The V call is TRBV7-6, the J call TRBJ1-4; the D is unclear. The CDR3 consists of 15 residues. Germline values: CDR1 SGHVS, CDR2 FNYEAQ. Trimming shortened V by 5 bases and J by 8 bases, and 18 bases separated the two germline ends.

In this sample, this clonotype turned up once. This sequence may be a read error, since a much larger clone differs from it by one base. The V gene is TRBV12-3 or TRBV12-4, the J gene TRBJ2-7, with 10 bases matching TRBD2. The V and J ends lost 2 bases and 3 bases, in that order; junction bases with no gene match: 4. There are 15 residues in the CDR3. Here the CDR3 DNA reads TGTGCCAGCAGTTTATGGCTAGCGGGAGACTACGAGCAGTACTTC. Translating gives CASSLWLAGDYEQYF.

Comments on this clonotype: One end of the junction is discordant with germline, which a read error may explain. This chain uses TRBV11-2 with TRBJ2-6, with D tentatively TRBD1 (6 bases). CDR1 is SGHAT, CDR2 FQNNGV, per germline. The CDR3 is made up of 18 amino acids. The DNA for the CDR3 is TGTGTCAGCAGCTTAACGGACAGTCTGTACTCTGGGGCCAACGTCATGACTTTC. Amino acids: CVSSLTDSLYSGANVMTF.

About this clonotype: A junction boundary mismatches the germline segment, possibly from a read error. The CDR3 nucleotides read TGCAATGCTAGAGAGAGGGGATCGCAACTATATTCACCCCTCCACTTT. Translating it yields CNARERGSQLYSPLHF. This sequence joins TRBV20-1 and TRBJ1-6, with D possibly TRBD1 on 5 matching bases. This CDR3 has 16 amino acids. Germline V CDR1 and CDR2: DFQATT, SNEGSKA (reference sequence).